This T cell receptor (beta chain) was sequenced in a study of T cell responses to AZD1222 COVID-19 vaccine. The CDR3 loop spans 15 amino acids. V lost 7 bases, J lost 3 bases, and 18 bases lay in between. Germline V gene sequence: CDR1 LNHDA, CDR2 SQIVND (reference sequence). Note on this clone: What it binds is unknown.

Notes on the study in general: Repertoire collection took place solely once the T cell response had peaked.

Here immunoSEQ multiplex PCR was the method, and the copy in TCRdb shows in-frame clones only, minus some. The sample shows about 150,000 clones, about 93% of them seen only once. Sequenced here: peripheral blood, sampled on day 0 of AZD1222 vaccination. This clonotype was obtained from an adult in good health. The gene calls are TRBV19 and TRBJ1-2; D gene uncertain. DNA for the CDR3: TGTGCCAGTACCCTAAATCCTTGGGTCTACTATGGCTACACCTTC. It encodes CASTLNPWVYYGYTF.